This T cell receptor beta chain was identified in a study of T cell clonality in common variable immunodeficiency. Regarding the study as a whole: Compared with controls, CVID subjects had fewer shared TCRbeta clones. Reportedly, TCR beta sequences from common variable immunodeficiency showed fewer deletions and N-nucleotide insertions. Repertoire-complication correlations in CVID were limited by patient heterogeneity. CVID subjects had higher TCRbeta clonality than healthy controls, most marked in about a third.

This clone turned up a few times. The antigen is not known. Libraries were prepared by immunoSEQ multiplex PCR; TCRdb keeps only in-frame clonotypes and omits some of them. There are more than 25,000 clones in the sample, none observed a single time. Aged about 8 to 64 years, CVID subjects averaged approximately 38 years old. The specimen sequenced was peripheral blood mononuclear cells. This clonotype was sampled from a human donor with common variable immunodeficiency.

CDR3 amino acids: CSARGMVVAGRETQYF. The sequenced CDR3 bases are TGCAGTGCTAGAGGAATGGTAGTAGCGGGTCGAGAGACC. This chain connects TRBV20-1 to TRBJ2-5, with TRBD2 matching 7 bases. The read terminates 3 residues ahead of where the CDR3 ends, so the germline J gene completes it. Trimming took 1 base from V and 4 from J; bases not matched to a gene: 12. The CDR3 sequence is 16 residues long. CDR1 is DFQATT, CDR2 SNEGSKA, per germline (reference sequence).